Reported below is one T cell receptor beta chain. Its antigen is unknown. The cohort excluded patients with autoimmune disease history or systemic immunosuppression. This entry belongs to a study of OX40 agonist ivuxolimab in advanced cancers. Study as a whole: Patients were dosed with the agonistic anti-OX40 (CD134) antibody ivuxolimab. Aged roughly 23 to 85 with a mean of approximately 60 years, they were more than 80% male. Study observations and caveats: Low normalized T-cell clonal expansion also characterized some of the nonresponders.

V lost 0 bases to trimming and J lost 3 bases, with 11 bases between them. The CDR3 has 15 amino acids. Germline V gene sequence: CDR1 LGHNA, CDR2 YNFKEQ. This table comes from immunoSEQ multiplex PCR, and its TCRdb copy is limited to in-frame clones, with some not included. This table holds tens of thousands of clones, about 82% found once. This TCR derives from an adult with an advanced solid tumor such as melanoma, head and neck, liver or kidney cancer. The sample was CD4+ or CD8+ T cells sorted from blood, taken in a trial of the OX40 agonist ivuxolimab. J is TRBJ1-2 and V is TRBV4-2, with D unclear. CDR3 in amino acids: CASSQEGVGDYGYTF. In DNA form, the CDR3 reads TGTGCCAGCAGCCAAGAGGGTGTCGGGGACTATGGCTACACCTTC.